The clone carrying this TCR beta chain turned up a few times. Everyone who took part was roughly 18 to 89 years old, and they came from about two dozen US areas. Cohorts were based on clinical histories the participants reported. This sample was taken from a study of blood T cell repertoires in COVID-19. In the authors' workflow: Reference gene primer amplification gave estimated nucleated cell counts. Data came from immunoSEQ multiplex PCR; TCRdb stores just in-frame clones and leaves some out. V and J calls and clone size come straight from that table; D and trimming were deduced from the DNA. The repertoire consists of around 400,000 clones, with about 89% occurring once and the leading ten covering over 0.7%. The CDR3 consists of 14 residues. Trimming removed 1 base from V and 3 bases from J, with 6 bases in between. Germline V CDR1 and CDR2: SEHNR, FQNEAQ (reference sequence).

Sequencing used PBMCs or T cells enriched from blood (not recorded which). The chain is built from TRBV7-9 and TRBJ2-2; no clear D gene. This TCR was sampled from a woman aged 40 to 50 who had been exposed to COVID-19. The CDR3 sequence is CASSLVQDTGELFF. Here the CDR3 DNA reads TGTGCCAGCAGCTTAGTGCAGGACACCGGGGAGCTGTTTTTT. Using reference TRBV7-9 and TRBJ2-2 for the parts outside the CDR3, the full variable domain is DTGVSQNPRHKITKRGQNVTFRCDPISEHNRLYWYRQTLGQGPEFLTYFQNEAQLEKSRLLSDRFSAERPKGSFSTLEIQRTEQGDSAMYLCASSLVQDTGELFFGEGSRLTVL.